The 10 T cell receptor beta chains in this list originate from one sample, sequenced in a study of vaccination and CD4 T cells after COVID-19. Treatment in this sample: roughly nine-day PBMC culture with coronavirus spike peptide pools or control peptides (ViraFEST assay). Collection of the unexposed donor's CD4+ T cells took place before the COVID-19 pandemic (2011-2018). The Oncomine TCR Beta short-read assay was applied to DNA of cultured CD4+ T cells. TCRdb reanalysed the PCR reads using MiXCR and keeps one entry per CDR3 protein. This table holds roughly 7,000 distinct CDR3 sequences, 45% to 55% found once. Their specific antigens are unknown. The material sequenced was CD4+ T cells from blood, cultured in vitro. The receptors were gathered from a human donor in good health.

This clonotype was recorded a few times. This chain links TRBV7-9 with TRBJ1-5; D gene ambiguous. Per germline, CDR1 SEHNR and CDR2 FQNEAQ (reference sequence). There are 13 residues in the CDR3. Trimming stripped 5 bases from V and 5 bases from J, with 10 bases between. The CDR3 DNA is TGTGCCAGCAGCCCCACTGAGGATCAGCCCCAGCATTTT. Translation gives CASSPTEDQPQHF.

This clonotype was counted a single time. V is TRBV6-1 and J is TRBJ1-2; 10 bases match TRBD1. V gave up 3 bases and J gave up 5 bases; unmatched junction bases: 9. In germline, CDR1 is MNHNS, CDR2 SASEGT. CDR3 length equals 16 residues. As DNA, the CDR3 is TGTGCCAGCAGTGATGACGGGACAGGGGAACATTATGGCTACACCTTC. Translating gives CASSDDGTGEHYGYTF.

The chain recombines TRBV7-3 with TRBJ2-3, with no clear D. The CDR3 runs 15 residues. The V end lost 5 bases, the J end lost 9 bases, and 21 bases lay between the germline ends. Germline V gene sequence: CDR1 SGHTA, CDR2 FQGTGA. The CDR3 sequence: CASSPLPSSGGTQYF. CDR3 bases: TGTGCCAGCAGCCCCCTCCCCAGTTCAGGTGGCACGCAGTATTTT.

V gene TRBV2 combines with J gene TRBJ1-1, with D uncertain. Germline V gene sequence: CDR1 SNHLY, CDR2 FYNNEI. CDR3 length: 15 amino acids. Trimming cost V 3 bases and J 3 bases, with 14 bases left between them. CDR3 DNA: TGTGCCAGCAGTGAGGCGGTAGGGAGGTACACTGAAGCTTTCTTT. As protein: CASSEAVGRYTEAFF. Looking up the rest from reference TRBV2 and TRBJ1-1 gives the full variable domain: EPEVTQTPSHQVTQMGQEVILRCVPISNHLYFYWYRQILGQKVEFLVSFYNNEISEKSEIFDDQFSVERPDGSNFTLKIRSTKLEDSAMYFCASSEAVGRYTEAFFGQGTRLTVV.

The gene calls are TRBV4-1 and TRBJ1-5; no firm D call. V lost 0 bases to trimming and J lost 7 bases, with 10 bases between them. Germline assignment: CDR1 MGHRA and CDR2 YSYEKL. The CDR3 consists of 14 residues. The CDR3 nucleotides read TGCGCCAGCAGCCAAGAACTTCGGGAGCAGCCCCAGCATTTT. It is translated as CASSQELREQPQHF.

This rearrangement joins TRBV20-1 to TRBJ2-7, with 8 bases matching TRBD2. The CDR3 consists of 17 residues. The germline gives CDR1 DFQATT, CDR2 SNEGSKA (reference sequence). After removal of 1 base from V and 3 bases from J, the junction contained 14 bases not matched to a gene. CDR3: CSARALPYQRGSYEQYF. The CDR3 DNA reads as TGCAGTGCTAGAGCTCTCCCCTATCAGCGGGGGAGCTACGAGCAGTACTTC.

The rearrangement joins TRBV2 to TRBJ2-2, with D possibly being TRBD2 (5 bases). The CDR3 is 15 residues long. V was cut by 6 bases and J by 0 bases, with 11 bases left in between. Germline CDR1 and CDR2: SNHLY and FYNNEI. The DNA for the CDR3 is TGTGCCAGCAGGGTCACGACTACGAACACCGGGGAGCTGTTTTTT. It yields the protein CASRVTTTNTGELFF.

This clonotype was observed a few times. V is TRBV19 and J is TRBJ1-1, with D hard to call. The CDR3 totals 12 residues. Trimming took off 4 bases at V and 9 bases at J, with 12 bases between the two ends. CDR1 is LNHDA and CDR2 is SQIVND in the germline V gene (reference sequence). As DNA, the CDR3 is TGTGCCAGTAGTACCTCCCTCGAGAAAGCTTTCTTT. This codes for CASSTSLEKAFF.

The J gene is TRBJ2-7, the V gene TRBV6-2 or TRBV6-3; D perhaps matches TRBD2 (5 bases). Per the germline V gene, CDR1 is MNHEY and CDR2 is SVGEGT. Trimming pared 5 bases from V and 2 bases from J, leaving 13 bases between. The CDR3 loop spans 14 amino acids. Written as DNA, the CDR3 is TGTGCCAGCAGTACATCGGGGATTACCTACGAGCAGTACTTC. Translating gives CASSTSGITYEQYF.

There are a few counts of this clonotype. The genes are TRBV27 and TRBJ1-2; tentatively, D is TRBD1 (5 bases). Per the germline V gene, CDR1 is MNHEY and CDR2 is SMNVEV (reference sequence). V gave up 3 bases and J gave up 4 bases, with 12 bases separating them. The CDR3 spans 14 residues. The CDR3 DNA sequence: TGTGCCAGCAGTTTGGGGGGAATGGCCTATGGCTACACCTTC. Translated: CASSLGGMAYGYTF.